The 27 T cell receptor beta chains in this list originate from one sample, sequenced in a study of somatic mutations in cytotoxic T cells in rheumatoid arthritis. TCRdb keeps only in-frame clones here, not all; method: immunoSEQ multiplex PCR. This table has 25,000 to 35,000 clones, 70% to 90% appearing once. The sequencing input was CD8+ T cells sorted from blood. The receptor set was obtained from an adult with rheumatoid arthritis.

V and J are TRBV18 and TRBJ2-1, with TRBD1 identical over 10 bases. Germline V gives CDR1 KGHSH, CDR2 LQKENI. V shed 2 bases and J 6 bases; nucleotides not matched to a gene: 4. This CDR3 comprises 15 residues. CDR3 DNA: TGTGCCAGCTCACCAGGGACAGGGGTTCTCAATGAGCAGTTCTTC. It translates to CASSPGTGVLNEQFF.

This chain connects TRBV29-1 to TRBJ1-2; TRBD1 agrees at 7 bases. J lost 8 bases, V lost 1 base, and 19 bases had no gene match. CDR1 and CDR2 from the germline V gene are SQVTM and ANQGSEA. The CDR3 is 17 residues long. CDR3 sequence: CSVEALTDRSTMYGYTF. The CDR3, as DNA: TGCAGCGTTGAAGCCCTCACGGACAGGTCGACAATGTACGGCTACACCTTC.

This clone was recorded a few times. The chain has TRBV28 and TRBJ2-7; 8 nucleotides agree with TRBD2. The V gene end was trimmed by 4 bases and the J gene end by 2 bases; junction bases not matched to a gene: 4. The CDR3 consists of 14 residues. The germline CDR1 and CDR2 sequences are MDHEN and SYDVKM. CDR3 in amino acids: CASSSPGLAYEQYF. In DNA form, the CDR3 reads TGTGCCAGCAGTTCTCCGGGACTAGCCTACGAGCAGTACTTC.

CDR3 nucleotides: TGTGCCAGCAGTTACGGGCTAGCGGGAGAGACCCAGTACTTC. This gives the protein CASSYGLAGETQYF. The gene calls are TRBV6-6 and TRBJ2-5; 8 bases are shared with TRBD2. Unmatched junction bases numbered 3, after V lost 2 bases and J lost 4 bases. Germline V gene sequence: CDR1 MNHNY, CDR2 SVGAGI (reference sequence). The CDR3 contains 14 residues.

The chain combines TRBV5-1 with TRBJ2-7, with a possible D match to TRBD2 (5 bases). CDR1 is SGHRS and CDR2 is YFSETQ in the germline V gene. The CDR3 is made up of 14 amino acids. Trimming took 4 bases from V and 3 from J, leaving 14 bases between them. The CDR3 region has the DNA TGCGCCAGCAGCGTTGGAGCGGAGGTCTACGAGCAGTACTTC. Translated: CASSVGAEVYEQYF.

The chain links TRBV6-5 to TRBJ2-3; the D gene is possibly TRBD1 (6 bases). Germline V lookup: CDR1 MNHEY, CDR2 SVGAGI. CDR3 length: 15 amino acids. V lost 1 base and J lost 1, with 9 bases in between. The CDR3 DNA sequence: TGTGCCAGCAGTTACTTTGCAGGGGGCACAGATACGCAGTATTTT. Its protein product is CASSYFAGGTDTQYF.

This sequence joins TRBV7-9 and TRBJ2-7, with 11 nucleotides matching TRBD2. Germline V lookup: CDR1 SEHNR, CDR2 FQNEAQ (reference sequence). The junction had 12 bases not matched to a gene; V was cut back by 5 bases and J by 3 bases. The CDR3 is 17 amino acids. The DNA of the CDR3 is TGTGCCAGCAGCGGGGCTAGCGGGGGGCCACGAGACTACGAGCAGTACTTC. Its protein is CASSGASGGPRDYEQYF.

V gene TRBV11-2 combines with J gene TRBJ1-5; no definite D call. The germline V gene has CDR1 SGHAT and CDR2 FQNNGV. This CDR3 contains 15 residues. V was cut by 1 base and J by 5 bases, with 12 bases left in between. The CDR3, as DNA: TGTGCCAGCAGCTTAGCGGGAAACACCGATCAGCCCCAGCATTTT. Translation gives CASSLAGNTDQPQHF. The full variable domain, with the rest looked up from reference TRBV11-2 and TRBJ1-5, is EAGVAQSPRYKIIEKRQSVAFWCNPISGHATLYWYQQILGQGPKLLIQFQNNGVVDDSQLPKDRFSAERLKGVDSTLKIQPAKLEDSAVYLCASSLAGNTDQPQHFGDGTRLSIL.

DNA of the CDR3: TGTGCCAGCAGTTTAAATCTCGGTAGCAATCAGCCCCAGCATTTT. Its translation: CASSLNLGSNQPQHF. The J gene is TRBJ1-5, the V gene TRBV6-5; D is undetermined. The CDR3 is made up of 15 amino acids. V shed 4 bases and J shed 0 bases, with 10 bases lying between them. Germline assignment: CDR1 MNHEY and CDR2 SVGAGI.

The chain combines TRBV15 with TRBJ2-6; TRBD1 matches at 7 bases. The germline V gene encodes CDR1 LNHNV and CDR2 YYDKDF (reference sequence). The CDR3 is 19 amino acids. The ends lost 5 bases at V and 2 bases at J; junction bases unmatched: 15. The CDR3 region has the DNA TGTGCCACCAGCTCTCCTGGGAAGGGGGCCGCACCTGGGGCCAACGTCCTGACTTTC. Translating gives CATSSPGKGAAPGANVLTF. The variable domain in full, with the rest retrieved from reference TRBV15 and TRBJ2-6, is DAMVIQNPRYQVTQFGKPVTLSCSQTLNHNVMYWYQQKSSQAPKLLFHYYDKDFNNEADTPDNFQSRRPNTSFCFLDIRSPGLGDTAMYLCATSSPGKGAAPGANVLTFGAGSRLTVL.

The CDR3 DNA reads as TGTGCCACCATCCTATCTGCTCGGGCGAGGGCCGTTACAGATACGCAGTATTTT. Amino acids: CATILSARARAVTDTQYF. V usage is TRBV19 and J usage is TRBJ2-3; a possible D gene is TRBD2 (5 bases). Germline V gene data show CDR1 as LNHDA and CDR2 as SQIVND (reference sequence). Deletions cut 10 bases from V and 3 bases from J, with 29 bases between. There are 18 residues in the CDR3.

This clone appeared a few times. J is TRBJ2-7 and V is TRBV7-2; 9 nucleotides agree with TRBD1. The V gene end was trimmed by 5 bases and the J gene end by 5 bases; junction bases not matched to a gene: 10. Germline V CDR1 and CDR2: SGHTA, FQGNSA. The CDR3 length is 15 residues. CDR3 DNA: TGTGCCAGCAGCCGCAGACGGACAGGGGACGACGAGCAGTACTTC. Translation: CASSRRRTGDDEQYF.

The rearrangement joins TRBV28 to TRBJ2-7, with D possibly matching TRBD1 (6 bases). Trimming removed 6 bases at V and 6 bases at J, with 12 bases between. Germline V gives CDR1 MDHEN, CDR2 SYDVKM. The CDR3 is made up of 12 amino acids. This chain's CDR3 is CASSHGTTEQYF. CDR3 DNA: TGTGCCAGCAGCCACGGGACAACCGAGCAGTACTTC.

The chain couples TRBV5-4 to TRBJ2-1; 8 nucleotides match TRBD2. CDR3 length: 15 residues. The trim removed 0 bases at V and 7 bases at J, leaving 6 bases unmatched. CDR1 and CDR2 from the germline V gene are SGHNT and YYREEE (reference sequence). The DNA of the CDR3 is TGTGCCAGCAGCTTGGGGGGACTAGTTAATAATGAGCAGTTCTTC. Translating it yields CASSLGGLVNNEQFF.

Only a few counts were recorded for this clone. The V gene is TRBV7-9, the J gene TRBJ2-7; the match to TRBD1 covers 7 bases. CDR3 size: 13 residues. The germline gives CDR1 SEHNR, CDR2 FQNEAQ (reference sequence). J lost 6 bases, V lost 7 bases, and 9 bases had no gene match. The CDR3 loop reads CASTSDRRGEQYF. CDR3 in DNA: TGTGCCAGCACCTCGGACAGGCGTGGCGAGCAGTACTTC.

The genes are TRBV7-8 and TRBJ2-5; D not resolved. Germline CDR1 and CDR2: SGHVS and FQNEAQ. The V end was cut by 5 bases, the J end by 7 bases, with 17 bases between. The CDR3 totals 14 residues. The CDR3 spells CASSASIGLGTQYF. The CDR3 region has the DNA TGTGCCAGCAGCGCGTCTATTGGTTTGGGGACCCAGTACTTC.

The chain joins TRBV5-5 to TRBJ1-2, with a possible D match to TRBD1 (5 bases). CDR3 length: 15 amino acids. V lost 3 bases and J 2 bases, leaving 14 bases between the germline ends. Per the germline V gene, CDR1 is SGHKS and CDR2 is YYEKEE (reference sequence). The CDR3 protein is CASSSGQRLNYGYTF. For the CDR3, the DNA is TGTGCCAGCAGCTCGGGGCAGCGCCTCAACTATGGCTACACCTTC.

The chain is built from TRBV7-9 and TRBJ1-2; TRBD1 might be the D (6 bases). The CDR3 has 14 amino acids. From germline, CDR1 is SEHNR and CDR2 FQNEAQ (reference sequence). Trimming left V 5 bases short and J 8 bases short, with 18 bases between. This CDR3 is CASSPVTGPEGYTF. The CDR3 nucleotides are TGTGCCAGCAGCCCGGTGACAGGCCCTGAGGGCTACACCTTC.

V and J are TRBV19 and TRBJ2-5, with 11 bases identical to TRBD2. This CDR3 has 17 residues. The germline CDR1 and CDR2 sequences are LNHDA and SQIVND (reference sequence). Trimming cost V 5 bases and J 4 bases; bases outside gene matches: 12. CDR3 protein: CASSPLLSGGALETQYF. The CDR3 nucleotides read TGTGCCAGTAGTCCGTTACTTAGCGGGGGGGCGTTAGAGACCCAGTACTTC.

J is TRBJ1-1 and V is TRBV2; maybe TRBD1 (5 bases). CDR1 and CDR2 (germline): SNHLY, FYNNEI. The CDR3 totals 14 residues. V was pared by 4 bases and J by 4 bases, with 13 bases between. CDR3 sequence: CASSGLPGTTEAFF. The CDR3 bases are TGTGCCAGCAGTGGGCTCCCAGGGACCACTGAAGCTTTCTTT.

This clone is a singleton in its sample. The chain employs TRBV5-1 and TRBJ1-1; D is possibly TRBD1 (6 bases). From germline, CDR1 is SGHRS and CDR2 YFSETQ. V gave up 0 bases and J gave up 7 bases, with 16 bases separating them. The CDR3 is 15 residues long. The CDR3 here is CASSLAVGGRVEAFF. The DNA of the CDR3 is TGCGCCAGCAGCTTGGCGGTTGGGGGGCGAGTTGAAGCTTTCTTT.

The chain is built from TRBV5-4 and TRBJ1-3; the D gene is possibly TRBD1 (6 bases). CDR1 and CDR2 from the germline V gene are SGHNT and YYREEE (reference sequence). V dropped 1 base and J dropped 4 bases, with 12 bases sitting between them. This CDR3 is built from 15 residues. In DNA form, the CDR3 reads TGTGCCAGCAGCTTGCGGGGGGCAGAAGGAAACACCATATATTTT. It yields the protein CASSLRGAEGNTIYF. Full variable domain (rest looked up from reference TRBV5-4 and TRBJ1-3): ETGVTQSPTHLIKTRGQQVTLRCSSQSGHNTVSWYQQALGQGPQFIFQYYREEENGRGNFPPRFSGLQFPNYSSELNVNALELDDSALYLCASSLRGAEGNTIYFGEGSWLTVV.

CDR3 nucleotide sequence: TGTGCCAGCAGCCTAGGGCAGAACTATGGCTACACCTTC. Amino acid sequence: CASSLGQNYGYTF. The chain is built from TRBV6-5 and TRBJ1-2, with D unclear. CDR3 length equals 13 residues. CDR1 and CDR2 (germline): MNHEY, SVGAGI. Trimming cost V 6 bases and J 2 bases, with 10 bases left between them.

This chain joins TRBV6-6 and TRBJ2-3; 9 bases align to TRBD1. The germline V gene encodes CDR1 MNHNY and CDR2 SVGAGI (reference sequence). The CDR3 spans 15 residues. J lost 3 bases, V lost 5 bases, and 6 bases had no gene match. Written as DNA, the CDR3 is TGTGCCAGCAGTCACCGGGACAGGGTAACAGATACGCAGTATTTT. Protein product: CASSHRDRVTDTQYF.

This clone rates as medium-sized (0.01 to 0.1%). The chain employs TRBV7-2 and TRBJ2-1; 14 positions agree with TRBD2. The CDR3 contains 15 residues. The ends lost 5 bases at V and 6 bases at J; junction bases unmatched: 3. Germline CDR1 SGHTA, CDR2 FQGNSA. This CDR3 is CASSMGLAGANEQFF. The CDR3 bases are TGTGCCAGCAGCATGGGACTAGCGGGAGCCAATGAGCAGTTCTTC.

The chain uses TRBV18 and TRBJ1-1; unclear D gene. The CDR3 is 13 residues long. Per germline, CDR1 KGHSH and CDR2 LQKENI. The ends were cut back, 3 bases at V and 8 bases at J, with 13 bases in the middle. The CDR3 loop is CASSPGSSIEAFF. The CDR3 DNA reads as TGTGCCAGCTCACCCGGGTCATCAATCGAAGCTTTCTTT.

Note on this clone: Its ends do not fully match the called genes, so a read error is possible. The chain combines TRBV7-9 with TRBJ2-7; possibly TRBD1 or TRBD2 for D (6 bases each). The CDR3 covers 12 residues. Germline V gene sequence: CDR1 SEHNR, CDR2 FQNEAQ (reference sequence). CDR3 nucleotide sequence: TGTGCCAGCAGATTAGGGGGAGGTGAGCAGTACTTC. Protein product: CASRLGGGEQYF.